This T cell receptor beta chain came from a study of a mutant IDH1 vaccine in newly diagnosed glioma. About the study: Weeks 1, 3, 5, 7, 11, 15, 19 and 23 were when patients received their eight vaccinations. With temozolomide cycles, or 4-6 weeks after radiotherapy alone, vaccination was started. The sex distribution of treated patients was roughly 62% male and approximately 40% female, with a mean age of roughly 40 years. Study conclusions and caveats: There were vaccine-induced immune responses in just over 90% of the patients.

Turning to this clone: Its antigen is unknown.

The data were produced by immunoSEQ multiplex PCR, yet TCRdb's version contains in-frame clones alone and is incomplete. Among tens of thousands of clones listed, less than 95% were seen once. This CDR3 is 13 amino acids long. V lost 3 bases and J lost 6, with 11 bases in between. Germline loops: CDR1 KGHSH, CDR2 LQKENI. Time point defined: week 23, last vaccination. Each vaccine dose was 300 ug of mutant IDH1 20-mer peptide, with topical imiquimod. The sample in question was PBMCs, obtained from a glioma patient whose treatment included an IDH1 peptide vaccine. The chain joins TRBV18 to TRBJ1-2, with D possibly being TRBD1 (6 bases). The receptor comes from a man aged 45-60 years with glioma. The CDR3 coding sequence is TGTGCCAGCTCACCGCCACCAGGGGATGGCTACACCTTC. Protein product: CASSPPPGDGYTF.